This TCR beta chain was documented in a study of early T cells in non-severe SARS-CoV-2 infection (dated by TCRdb to 2020 to 2023). Broadly, across the study: Because TCR sequencing relied on bulk RNA taken from unsorted whole blood, pairing of alpha and beta chains was not possible.

The CDR3 holds 14 amino acids from the cysteine to the phenylalanine. Only CDR3 DNA remains: 42 bases, in frame from the first base. Looking up the germline V gene yields CDR1 SNHLY and CDR2 FYNNEI. V was cut back by 8 bases and J by 1 base, leaving a gap of 11 bases between them. The library was built by means of 5' RACE. The run used a NextSeq 500. The TCR library protocol attached unique molecular identifiers to individual cDNA molecules to correct for sequencing error and PCR bias. Both TCR alpha and beta chains were sequenced, and tight co-correlation was observed between alpha and beta sequence abundances in each sample. As for the authors' bioinformatics: V gene, J gene and CDR3 annotation of TCR sequences was performed with Decombinator V4. Expanded TCRs were defined as changing significantly between any two time points under a Poisson model with p below 0.0001. TCR abundances were normalised to the total number of TCRs sequenced in each sample and reported as counts per million. TRAV1-2 paired with TRAJ12, TRAJ20 or TRAJ33 defined MAIT TCRs, while TRAV10 paired with TRAJ18 defined iNKT TCRs. VDJdb, accessed 1 November 2021, was searched for CMV, EBV and SARS-CoV-2 annotated TCRs, with TCRs annotated for multiple antigens excluded. TCRdb reran the public reads through fastp at Q25 and MiXCR, keeping productive beta chains. Rows with a matching CDR3 protein are joined into one entry that keeps the most common DNA and genes. None of the V and J calls come from the authors' own analysis; TCRdb made them. The sample includes about 29,000 distinct CDR3 sequences, with more than 4.5% observed a single time. 0.8% to 1% of the sample is held by the ten biggest clonotypes.

Results the study describes overall, beyond this receptor: VDJdb matching was skewed toward anti-spike CD8 responses, so virus-specific expansions were likely underestimated and private and CD4 specificities were missed.

The study was a case-control design nested within a healthcare worker cohort in London, UK, with weekly nasopharyngeal swab PCR tests and blood sampling. Healthcare workers were enrolled in the week of the UK lockdown, from 23 to 31 March 2020, and were followed every week for up to roughly 15 weeks. This clonotype came up a few times. The clone's antigen remains unknown. The sample holds no much larger clone one base away, and base qualities are not on file. Rearrangement joined TRBV2 to TRBJ2-2, with the D gene call left open. The receptor was derived from an adult who was a healthcare worker with PCR-confirmed SARS-CoV-2 infection or an uninfected control (not recorded which). The sequencing input was whole blood. The DNA sequence is given as TGTGCCAGCCAGTGGCAGCTGAACACCGGGGAGCTGTTTTTT. Its protein product is CASQWQLNTGELFF.